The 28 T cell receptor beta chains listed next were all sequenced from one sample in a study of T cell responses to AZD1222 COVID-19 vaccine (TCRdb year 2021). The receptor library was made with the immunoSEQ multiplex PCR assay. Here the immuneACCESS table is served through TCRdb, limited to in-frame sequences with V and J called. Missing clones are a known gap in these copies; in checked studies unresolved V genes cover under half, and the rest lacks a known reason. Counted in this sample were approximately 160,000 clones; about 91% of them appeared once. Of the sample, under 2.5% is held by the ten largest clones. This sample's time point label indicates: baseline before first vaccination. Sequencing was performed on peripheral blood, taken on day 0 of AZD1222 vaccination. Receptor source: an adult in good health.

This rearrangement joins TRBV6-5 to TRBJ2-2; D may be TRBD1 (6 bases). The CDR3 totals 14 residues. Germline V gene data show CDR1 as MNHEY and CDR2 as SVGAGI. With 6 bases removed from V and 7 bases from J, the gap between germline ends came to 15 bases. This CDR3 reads CASRPTGTDGELFF. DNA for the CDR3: TGTGCCAGCAGGCCAACAGGGACGGACGGGGAGCTGTTTTTT.

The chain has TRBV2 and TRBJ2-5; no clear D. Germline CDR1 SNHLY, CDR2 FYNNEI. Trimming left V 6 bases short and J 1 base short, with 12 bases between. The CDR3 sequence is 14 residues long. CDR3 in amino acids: CASRQLFFQETQYF. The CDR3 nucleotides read TGTGCCAGCAGACAGTTATTTTTCCAAGAGACCCAGTACTTC.

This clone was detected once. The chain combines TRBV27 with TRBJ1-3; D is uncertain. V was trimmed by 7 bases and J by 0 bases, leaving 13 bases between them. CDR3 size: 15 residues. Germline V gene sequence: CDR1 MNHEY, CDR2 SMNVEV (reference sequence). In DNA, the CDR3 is TGTGCCAGCACCCTGGACTCCGTCTCTGGAAACACCATATATTTT. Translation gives CASTLDSVSGNTIYF.

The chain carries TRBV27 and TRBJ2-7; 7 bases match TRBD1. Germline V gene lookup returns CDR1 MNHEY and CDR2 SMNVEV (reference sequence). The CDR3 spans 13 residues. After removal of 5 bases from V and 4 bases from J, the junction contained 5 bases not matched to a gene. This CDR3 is CASSVKQGYEQYF. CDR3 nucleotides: TGTGCCAGCAGTGTGAAACAGGGGTACGAGCAGTACTTC.

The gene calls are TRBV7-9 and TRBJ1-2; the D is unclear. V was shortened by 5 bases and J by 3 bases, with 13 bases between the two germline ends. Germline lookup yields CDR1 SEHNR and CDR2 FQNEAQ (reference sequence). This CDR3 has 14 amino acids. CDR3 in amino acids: CASSSSWQDYGYTF. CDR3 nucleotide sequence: TGTGCCAGCAGCAGCTCGTGGCAGGACTATGGCTACACCTTC.

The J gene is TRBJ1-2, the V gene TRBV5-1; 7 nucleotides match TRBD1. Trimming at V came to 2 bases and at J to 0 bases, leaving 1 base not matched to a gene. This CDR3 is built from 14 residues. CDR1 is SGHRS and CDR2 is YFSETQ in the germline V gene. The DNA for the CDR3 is TGCGCCAGCAGCTTTGACAGGGCTAACTATGGCTACACCTTC. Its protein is CASSFDRANYGYTF. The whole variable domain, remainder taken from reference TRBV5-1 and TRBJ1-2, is KAGVTQTPRYLIKTRGQQVTLSCSPISGHRSVSWYQQTPGQGLQFLFEYFSETQRNKGNFPGRFSGRQFSNSRSEMNVSTLELGDSALYLCASSFDRANYGYTFGSGTRLTVV.

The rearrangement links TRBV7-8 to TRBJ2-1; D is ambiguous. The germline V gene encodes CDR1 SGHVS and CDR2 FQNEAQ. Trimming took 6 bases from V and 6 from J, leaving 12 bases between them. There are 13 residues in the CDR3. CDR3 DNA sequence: TGTGCCAGCAGATTTACGGACGTCAATGAGCAGTTCTTC. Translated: CASRFTDVNEQFF.

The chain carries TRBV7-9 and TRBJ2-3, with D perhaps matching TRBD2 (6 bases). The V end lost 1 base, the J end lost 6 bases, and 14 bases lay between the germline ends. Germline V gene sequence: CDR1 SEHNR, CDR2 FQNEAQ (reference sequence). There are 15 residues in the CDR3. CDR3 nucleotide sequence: TGTGCCAGCAGCTTAGGGGACTCGCAACGGGATACGCAGTATTTT. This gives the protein CASSLGDSQRDTQYF.

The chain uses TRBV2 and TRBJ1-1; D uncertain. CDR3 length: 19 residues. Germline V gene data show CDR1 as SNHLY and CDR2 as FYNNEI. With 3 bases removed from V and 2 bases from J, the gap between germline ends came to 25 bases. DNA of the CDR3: TGTGCCAGCAGTGACGGGGTCAGGAGGACCAACGACCAAAACACTGAAGCTTTCTTT. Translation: CASSDGVRRTNDQNTEAFF.

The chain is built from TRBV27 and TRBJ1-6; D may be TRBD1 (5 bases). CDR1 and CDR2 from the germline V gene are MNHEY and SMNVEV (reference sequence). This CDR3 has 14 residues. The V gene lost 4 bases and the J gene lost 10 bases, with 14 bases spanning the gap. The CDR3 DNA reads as TGTGCCAGCAGTTCAGGGAAGGTGGAATCACCCCTCCACTTT. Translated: CASSSGKVESPLHF.

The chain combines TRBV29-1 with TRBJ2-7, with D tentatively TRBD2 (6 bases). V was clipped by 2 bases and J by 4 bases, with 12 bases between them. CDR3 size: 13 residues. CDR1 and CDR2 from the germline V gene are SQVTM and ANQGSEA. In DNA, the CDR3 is TGCAGCGTTGAACTGGACGGGACTTACGAGCAGTACTTC. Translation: CSVELDGTYEQYF.

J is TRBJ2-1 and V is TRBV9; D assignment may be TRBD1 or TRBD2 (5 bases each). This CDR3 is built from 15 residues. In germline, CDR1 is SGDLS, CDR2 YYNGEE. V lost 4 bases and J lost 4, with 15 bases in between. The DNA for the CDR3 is TGTGCCAGCAGCCTCTCCCCCTGGGGGTACAATGAGCAGTTCTTC. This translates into CASSLSPWGYNEQFF. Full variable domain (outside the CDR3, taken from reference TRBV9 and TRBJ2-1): DSGVTQTPKHLITATGQRVTLRCSPRSGDLSVYWYQQSLDQGLQFLIQYYNGEERAKGNILERFSAQQFPDLHSELNLSSLELGDSALYFCASSLSPWGYNEQFFGPGTRLTVL.

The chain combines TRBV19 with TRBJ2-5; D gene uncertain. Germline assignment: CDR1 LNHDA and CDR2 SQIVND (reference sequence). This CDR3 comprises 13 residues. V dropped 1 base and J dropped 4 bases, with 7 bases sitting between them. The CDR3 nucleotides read TGTGCCAGTAGTATAGTAGGCCGAGAGACCCAGTACTTC. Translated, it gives CASSIVGRETQYF.

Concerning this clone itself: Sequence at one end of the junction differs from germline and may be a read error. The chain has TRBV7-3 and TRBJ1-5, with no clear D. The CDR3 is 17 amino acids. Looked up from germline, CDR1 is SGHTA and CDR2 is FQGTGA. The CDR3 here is CASSLNTFSLLNQPQHF. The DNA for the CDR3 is TGTGCCAGCAGTTTAAATACCTTCTCCCTCTTAAATCAGCCCCAGCATTTT.

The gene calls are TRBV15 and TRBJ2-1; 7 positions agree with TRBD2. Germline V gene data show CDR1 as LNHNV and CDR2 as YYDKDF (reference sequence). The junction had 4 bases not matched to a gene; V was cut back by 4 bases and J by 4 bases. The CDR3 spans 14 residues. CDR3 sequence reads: CATSTPGGYNEQFF. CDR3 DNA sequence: TGTGCCACCAGCACCCCGGGAGGATACAATGAGCAGTTCTTC.

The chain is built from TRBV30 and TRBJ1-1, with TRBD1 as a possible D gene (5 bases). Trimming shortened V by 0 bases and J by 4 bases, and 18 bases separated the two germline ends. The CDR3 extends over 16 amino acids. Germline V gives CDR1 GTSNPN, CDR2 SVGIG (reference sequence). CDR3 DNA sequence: TGTGCCTGGAGTGTCTGGACCTCGGGGGGGAGCACTGAAGCTTTCTTT. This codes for CAWSVWTSGGSTEAFF. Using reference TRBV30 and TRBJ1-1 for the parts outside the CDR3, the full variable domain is SQTIHQWPATLVQPVGSPLSLECTVEGTSNPNLYWYRQAAGRGLQLLFYSVGIGQISSEVPQNLSASRPQDRQFILSSKKLLLSDSGFYLCAWSVWTSGGSTEAFFGQGTRLTVV.

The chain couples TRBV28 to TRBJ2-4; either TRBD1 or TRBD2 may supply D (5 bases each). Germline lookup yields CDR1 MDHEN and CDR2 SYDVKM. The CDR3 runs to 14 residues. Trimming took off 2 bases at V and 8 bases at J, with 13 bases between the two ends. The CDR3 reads CASSLGRAEDIQYF. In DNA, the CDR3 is TGTGCCAGCAGTTTAGGCAGGGCGGAGGACATTCAGTACTTC.

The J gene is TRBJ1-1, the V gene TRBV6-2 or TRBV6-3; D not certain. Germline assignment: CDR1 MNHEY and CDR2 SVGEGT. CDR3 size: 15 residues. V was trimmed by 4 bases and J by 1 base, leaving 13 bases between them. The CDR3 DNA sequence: TGTGCCAGCAGTTTTTACAGCCCCTCGAACACTGAAGCTTTCTTT. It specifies CASSFYSPSNTEAFF.

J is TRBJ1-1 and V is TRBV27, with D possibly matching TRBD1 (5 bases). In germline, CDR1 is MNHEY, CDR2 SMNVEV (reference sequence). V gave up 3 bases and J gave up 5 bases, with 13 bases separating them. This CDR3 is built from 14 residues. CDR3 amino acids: CASSLIGGLTEAFF. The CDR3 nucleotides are TGTGCCAGCAGTTTGATTGGGGGTTTGACTGAAGCTTTCTTT.

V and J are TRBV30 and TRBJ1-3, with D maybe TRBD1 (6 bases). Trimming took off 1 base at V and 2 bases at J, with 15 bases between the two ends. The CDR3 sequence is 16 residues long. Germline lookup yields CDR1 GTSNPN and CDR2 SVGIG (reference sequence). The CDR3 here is CAWSGSGPGAGNTIYF. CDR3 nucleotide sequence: TGTGCCTGGAGTGGATCGGGGCCAGGGGCTGGAAACACCATATATTTT.

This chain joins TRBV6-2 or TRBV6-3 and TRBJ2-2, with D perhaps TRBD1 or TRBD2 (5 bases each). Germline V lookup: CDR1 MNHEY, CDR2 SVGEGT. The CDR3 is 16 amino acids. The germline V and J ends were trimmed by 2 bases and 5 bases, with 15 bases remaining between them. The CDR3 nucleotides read TGTGCCAGCAGTTACCTGCCGGGACGGCAGACCGGGGAGCTGTTTTTT. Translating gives CASSYLPGRQTGELFF.

CDR3 protein: CAWSVRGVWGQGIDEQYF. DNA of the CDR3: TGTGCCTGGAGTGTGAGGGGGGTGTGGGGACAGGGGATTGACGAGCAGTACTTC. The rearrangement links TRBV30 to TRBJ2-7; 10 nucleotides line up with TRBD1. Germline V gene sequence: CDR1 GTSNPN, CDR2 SVGIG (reference sequence). There are 18 residues in the CDR3. V shed 0 bases and J 5 bases; nucleotides not matched to a gene: 16.

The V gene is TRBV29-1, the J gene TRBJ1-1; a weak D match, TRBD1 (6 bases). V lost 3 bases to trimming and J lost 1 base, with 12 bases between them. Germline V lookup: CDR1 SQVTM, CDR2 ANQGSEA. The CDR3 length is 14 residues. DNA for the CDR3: TGCAGCGTTGATTTGGGGGCGACGAACACTGAAGCTTTCTTT. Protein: CSVDLGATNTEAFF.

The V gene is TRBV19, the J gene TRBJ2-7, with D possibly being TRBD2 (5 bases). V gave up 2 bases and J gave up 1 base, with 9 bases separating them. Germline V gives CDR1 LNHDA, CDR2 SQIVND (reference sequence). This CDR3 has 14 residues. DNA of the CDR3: TGTGCCAGTAGTATAAGAGGGCCTTCCTACGAGCAGTACTTC. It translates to CASSIRGPSYEQYF. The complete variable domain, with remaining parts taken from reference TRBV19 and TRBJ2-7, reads DGGITQSPKYLFRKEGQNVTLSCEQNLNHDAMYWYRQDPGQGLRLIYYSQIVNDFQKGDIAEGYSVSREKKESFPLTVTSAQKNPTAFYLCASSIRGPSYEQYFGPGTRLTVT.

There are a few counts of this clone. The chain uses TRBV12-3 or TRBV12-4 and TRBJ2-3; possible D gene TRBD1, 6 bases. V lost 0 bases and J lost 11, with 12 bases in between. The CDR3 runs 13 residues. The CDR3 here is CASSLAEGQMQYF. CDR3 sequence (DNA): TGTGCCAGCAGTTTAGCGGAAGGACAGATGCAGTATTTT.

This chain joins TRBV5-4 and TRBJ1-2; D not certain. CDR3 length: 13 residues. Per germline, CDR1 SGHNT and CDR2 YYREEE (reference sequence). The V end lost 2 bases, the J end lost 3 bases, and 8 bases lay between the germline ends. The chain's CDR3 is CASSFPTDYGYTF. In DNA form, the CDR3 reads TGTGCCAGCAGCTTTCCTACTGACTATGGCTACACCTTC.

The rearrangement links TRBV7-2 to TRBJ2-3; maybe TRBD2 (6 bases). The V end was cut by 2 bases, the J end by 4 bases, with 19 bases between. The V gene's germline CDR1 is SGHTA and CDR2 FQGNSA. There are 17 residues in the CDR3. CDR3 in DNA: TGTGCCAGCAGCTTATTCCGCGGGACCCTCGGACCAGATACGCAGTATTTT. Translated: CASSLFRGTLGPDTQYF.

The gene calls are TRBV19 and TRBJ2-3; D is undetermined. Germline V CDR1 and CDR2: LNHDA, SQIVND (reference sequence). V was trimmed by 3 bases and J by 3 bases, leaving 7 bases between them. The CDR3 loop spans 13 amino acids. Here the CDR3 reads CASSMKGTDTQYF. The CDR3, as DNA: TGTGCCAGTAGTATGAAGGGTACAGATACGCAGTATTTT.